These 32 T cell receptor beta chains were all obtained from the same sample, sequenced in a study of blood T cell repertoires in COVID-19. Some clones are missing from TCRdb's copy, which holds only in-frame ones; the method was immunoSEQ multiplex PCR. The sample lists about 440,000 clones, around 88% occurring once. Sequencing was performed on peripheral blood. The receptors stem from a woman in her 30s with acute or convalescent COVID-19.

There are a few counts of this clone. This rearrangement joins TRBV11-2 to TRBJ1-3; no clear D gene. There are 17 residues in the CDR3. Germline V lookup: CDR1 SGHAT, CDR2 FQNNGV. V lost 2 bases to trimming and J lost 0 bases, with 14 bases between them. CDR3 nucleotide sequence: TGTGCCAGCAGCTTACAATTTATTGGGAGCTCTGGAAACACCATATATTTT. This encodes CASSLQFIGSSGNTIYF. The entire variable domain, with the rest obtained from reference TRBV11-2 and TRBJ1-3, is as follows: EAGVAQSPRYKIIEKRQSVAFWCNPISGHATLYWYQQILGQGPKLLIQFQNNGVVDDSQLPKDRFSAERLKGVDSTLKIQPAKLEDSAVYLCASSLQFIGSSGNTIYFGEGSWLTVV.

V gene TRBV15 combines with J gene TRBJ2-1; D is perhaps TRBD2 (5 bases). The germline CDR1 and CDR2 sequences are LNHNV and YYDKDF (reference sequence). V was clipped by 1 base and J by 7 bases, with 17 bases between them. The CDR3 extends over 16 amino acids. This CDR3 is CATSRAGLGDGNEQFF. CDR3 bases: TGTGCCACCAGCAGAGCGGGATTGGGAGACGGGAATGAGCAGTTCTTC.

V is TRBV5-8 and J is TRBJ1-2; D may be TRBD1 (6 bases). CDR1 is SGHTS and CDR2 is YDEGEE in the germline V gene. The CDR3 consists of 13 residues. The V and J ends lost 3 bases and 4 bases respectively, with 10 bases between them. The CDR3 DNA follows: TGTGCCAGCAGCTCGGGACACCTCTATGGCTACACCTTC. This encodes CASSSGHLYGYTF.

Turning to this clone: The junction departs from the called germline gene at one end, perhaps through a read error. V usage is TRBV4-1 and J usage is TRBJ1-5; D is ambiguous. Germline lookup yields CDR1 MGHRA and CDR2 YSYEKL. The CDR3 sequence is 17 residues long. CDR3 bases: TGCGCCAGCAGCAAAGAGGGTTCTGCTAGGTTTGATCAGCCCCAGCATTTT. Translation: CASSKEGSARFDQPQHF.

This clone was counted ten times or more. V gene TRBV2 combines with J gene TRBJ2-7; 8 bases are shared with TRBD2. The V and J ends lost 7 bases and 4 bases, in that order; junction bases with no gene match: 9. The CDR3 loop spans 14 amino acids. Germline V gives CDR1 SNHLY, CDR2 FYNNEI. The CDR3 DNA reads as TGTGCCAGCACATCCGGGACTAGGGGATACGAGCAGTACTTC. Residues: CASTSGTRGYEQYF.

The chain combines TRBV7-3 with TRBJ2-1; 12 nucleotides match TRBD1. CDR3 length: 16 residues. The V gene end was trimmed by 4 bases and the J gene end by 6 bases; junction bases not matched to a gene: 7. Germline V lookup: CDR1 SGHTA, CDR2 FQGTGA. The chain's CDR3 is CASSSIRDRGPNEQFF. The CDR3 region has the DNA TGTGCCAGCAGCTCCATCCGGGACAGGGGGCCCAATGAGCAGTTCTTC.

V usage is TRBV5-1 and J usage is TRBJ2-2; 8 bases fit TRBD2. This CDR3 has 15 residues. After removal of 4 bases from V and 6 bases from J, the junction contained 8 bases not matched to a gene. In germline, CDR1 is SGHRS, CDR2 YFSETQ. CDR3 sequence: CASSLSGDLPGELFF. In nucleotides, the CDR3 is TGCGCCAGCAGCCTTAGCGGGGACCTCCCCGGGGAGCTGTTTTTT.

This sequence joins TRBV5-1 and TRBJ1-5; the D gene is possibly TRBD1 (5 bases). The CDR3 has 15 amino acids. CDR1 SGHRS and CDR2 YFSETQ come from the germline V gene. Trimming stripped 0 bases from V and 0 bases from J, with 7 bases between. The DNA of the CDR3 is TGCGCCAGCAGCTTGGAGGGGAATAGCAATCAGCCCCAGCATTTT. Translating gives CASSLEGNSNQPQHF.

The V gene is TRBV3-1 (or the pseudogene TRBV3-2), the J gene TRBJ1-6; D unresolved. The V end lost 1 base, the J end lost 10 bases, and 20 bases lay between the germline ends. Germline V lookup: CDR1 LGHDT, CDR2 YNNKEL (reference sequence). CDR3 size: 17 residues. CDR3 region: CASSQGGQRVAGSPLHF. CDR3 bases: TGTGCCAGCAGCCAAGGAGGCCAGAGGGTTGCGGGATCACCCCTCCACTTT.

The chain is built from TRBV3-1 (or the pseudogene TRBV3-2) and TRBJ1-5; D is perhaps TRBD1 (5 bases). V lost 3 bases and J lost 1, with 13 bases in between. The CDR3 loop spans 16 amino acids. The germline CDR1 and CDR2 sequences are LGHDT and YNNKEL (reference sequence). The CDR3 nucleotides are TGTGCCAGCAGCCAGGCGATGGGGGGAAGCAATCAGCCCCAGCATTTT. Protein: CASSQAMGGSNQPQHF.

The CDR3 coding sequence is TGTGCCAGCGGACAGGGGGCGGAGACCCAGTACTTC. Amino acid sequence: CASGQGAETQYF. The chain employs TRBV6-5 and TRBJ2-5, with 11 bases aligning to TRBD1. The CDR3 has 12 residues. Germline-derived CDR1 and CDR2 are MNHEY and SVGAGI. Trimming at V came to 8 bases and at J to 5 bases, leaving 1 base not matched to a gene.

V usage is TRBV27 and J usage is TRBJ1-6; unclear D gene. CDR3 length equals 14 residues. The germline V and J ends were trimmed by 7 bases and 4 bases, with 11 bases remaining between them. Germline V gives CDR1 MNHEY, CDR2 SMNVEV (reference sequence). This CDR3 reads CASKFNNYNSPLHF. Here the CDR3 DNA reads TGTGCCAGCAAATTCAACAATTATAATTCACCCCTCCACTTT.

CDR3 bases: TGTGCCAGCAGCTTAACCCGAGGACCGACAGGGGGCCAAGAGACCCAGTACTTC. Protein sequence: CASSLTRGPTGGQETQYF. The J gene is TRBJ2-5, the V gene TRBV7-8, with 9 positions matching TRBD1. V lost 2 bases, J lost 1 base, and 11 bases stayed unmatched. Germline-derived CDR1 and CDR2 are SGHVS and FQNEAQ. This CDR3 spans 18 amino acids.

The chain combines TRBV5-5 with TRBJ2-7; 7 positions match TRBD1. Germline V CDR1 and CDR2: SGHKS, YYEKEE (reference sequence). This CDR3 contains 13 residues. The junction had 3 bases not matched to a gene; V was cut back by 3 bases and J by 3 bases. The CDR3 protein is CASSSGQSYEQYF. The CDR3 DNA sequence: TGTGCCAGCAGCTCGGGACAGAGCTACGAGCAGTACTTC.

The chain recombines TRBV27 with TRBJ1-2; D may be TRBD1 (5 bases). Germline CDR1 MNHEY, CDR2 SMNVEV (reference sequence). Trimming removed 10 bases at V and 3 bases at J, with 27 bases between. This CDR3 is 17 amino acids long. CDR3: CATTLNLRQSDYYGYTF. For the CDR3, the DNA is TGTGCCACGACTTTGAATTTAAGACAGTCCGACTACTATGGCTACACCTTC.

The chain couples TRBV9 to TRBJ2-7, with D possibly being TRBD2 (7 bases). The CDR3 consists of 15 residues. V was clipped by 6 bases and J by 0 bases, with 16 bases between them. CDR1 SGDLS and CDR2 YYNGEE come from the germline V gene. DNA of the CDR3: TGTGCCAGCACCCCTGGGGGGGCCAGCTCCTACGAGCAGTACTTC. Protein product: CASTPGGASSYEQYF.

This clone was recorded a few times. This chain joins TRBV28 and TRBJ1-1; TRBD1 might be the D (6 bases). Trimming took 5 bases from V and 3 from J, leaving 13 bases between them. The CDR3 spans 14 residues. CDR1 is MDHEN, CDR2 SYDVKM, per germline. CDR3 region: CASSPTGGDTEAFF. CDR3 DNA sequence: TGTGCCAGCAGTCCAACGGGGGGCGACACTGAAGCTTTCTTT.

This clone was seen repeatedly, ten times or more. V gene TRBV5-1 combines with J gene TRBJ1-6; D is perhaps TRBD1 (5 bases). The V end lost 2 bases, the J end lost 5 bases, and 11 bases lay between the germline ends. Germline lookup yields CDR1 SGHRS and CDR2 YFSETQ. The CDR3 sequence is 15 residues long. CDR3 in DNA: TGCGCCAGCAGCTTACAGGTCGACCATAATTCACCCCTCCACTTT. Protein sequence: CASSLQVDHNSPLHF.

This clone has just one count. CDR3 loop: CASSLYAGVSADTQYF. CDR3 nucleotides: TGTGCCAGCAGCTTATACGCGGGGGTGTCCGCAGATACGCAGTATTTT. The chain links TRBV7-8 to TRBJ2-3; 7 bases are a match to TRBD2. The CDR3 is made up of 16 amino acids. J was trimmed by 4 bases and V by 2 bases; bases with no gene match: 9. Germline assignment: CDR1 SGHVS and CDR2 FQNEAQ.

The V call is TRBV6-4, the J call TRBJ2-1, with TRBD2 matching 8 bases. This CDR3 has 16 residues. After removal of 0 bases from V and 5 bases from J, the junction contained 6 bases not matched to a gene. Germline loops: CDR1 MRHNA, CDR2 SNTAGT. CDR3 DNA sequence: TGTGCCAGCAGTGACTCGGGGCGGGGGGCCAACAATGAGCAGTTCTTC. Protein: CASSDSGRGANNEQFF.

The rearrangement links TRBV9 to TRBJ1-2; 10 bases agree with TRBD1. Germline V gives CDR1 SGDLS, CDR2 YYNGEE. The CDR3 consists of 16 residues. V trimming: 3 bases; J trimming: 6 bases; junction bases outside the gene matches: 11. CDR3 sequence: CASSGNAGTGENGYTF. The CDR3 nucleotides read TGTGCCAGCAGCGGCAACGCCGGGACAGGGGAAAATGGCTACACCTTC.

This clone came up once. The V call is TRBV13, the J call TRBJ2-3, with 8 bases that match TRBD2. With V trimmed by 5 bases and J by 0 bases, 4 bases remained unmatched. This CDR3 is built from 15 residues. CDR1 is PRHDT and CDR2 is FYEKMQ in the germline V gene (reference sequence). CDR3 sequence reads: CASSLSGTSTDTQYF. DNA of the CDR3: TGTGCCAGCAGCCTTAGCGGGACTAGCACAGATACGCAGTATTTT.

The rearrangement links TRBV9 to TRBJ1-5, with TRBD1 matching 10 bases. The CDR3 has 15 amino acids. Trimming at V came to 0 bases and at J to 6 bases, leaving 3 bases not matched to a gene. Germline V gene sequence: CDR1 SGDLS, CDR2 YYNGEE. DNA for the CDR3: TGTGCCAGCAGCGTAGGACAGGGGGCGGGTCAGCCCCAGCATTTT. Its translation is CASSVGQGAGQPQHF.

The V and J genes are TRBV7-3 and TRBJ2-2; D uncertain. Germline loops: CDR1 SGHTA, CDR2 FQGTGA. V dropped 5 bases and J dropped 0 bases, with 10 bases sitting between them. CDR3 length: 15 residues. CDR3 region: CASSDKPSNTGELFF. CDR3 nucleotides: TGTGCCAGCAGCGATAAGCCGTCGAACACCGGGGAGCTGTTTTTT. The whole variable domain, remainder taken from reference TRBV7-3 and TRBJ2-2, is GAGVSQTPSNKVTEKGKYVELRCDPISGHTALYWYRQSLGQGPEFLIYFQGTGAADDSGLPNDRFFAVRPEGSVSTLKIQRTERGDSAVYLCASSDKPSNTGELFFGEGSRLTVL.

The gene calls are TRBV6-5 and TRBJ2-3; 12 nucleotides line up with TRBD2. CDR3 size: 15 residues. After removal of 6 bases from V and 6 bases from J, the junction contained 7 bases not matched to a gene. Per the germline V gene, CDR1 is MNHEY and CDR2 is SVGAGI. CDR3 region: CASRRTSGAPDTQYF. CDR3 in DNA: TGTGCCAGCAGACGGACTAGCGGGGCTCCCGATACGCAGTATTTT.

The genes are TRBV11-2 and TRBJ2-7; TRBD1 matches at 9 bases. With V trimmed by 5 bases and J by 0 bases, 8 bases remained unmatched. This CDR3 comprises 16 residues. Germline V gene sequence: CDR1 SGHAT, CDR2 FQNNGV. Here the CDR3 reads CASSAPGTGFSYEQYF. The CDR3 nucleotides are TGTGCCAGCAGCGCGCCCGGGACAGGGTTCTCCTACGAGCAGTACTTC.

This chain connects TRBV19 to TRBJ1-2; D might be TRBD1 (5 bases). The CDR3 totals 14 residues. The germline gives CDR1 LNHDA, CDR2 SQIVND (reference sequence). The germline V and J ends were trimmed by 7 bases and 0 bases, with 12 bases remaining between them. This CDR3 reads CASMKGTPNYGYTF. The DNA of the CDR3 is TGTGCCAGTATGAAGGGGACTCCTAACTATGGCTACACCTTC.

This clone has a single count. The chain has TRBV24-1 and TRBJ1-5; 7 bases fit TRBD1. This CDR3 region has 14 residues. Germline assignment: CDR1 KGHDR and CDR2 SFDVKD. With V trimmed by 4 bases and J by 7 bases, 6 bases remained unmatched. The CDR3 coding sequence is TGTGCCACCAGTGAGTGGGACAGTAGACAGCCCCAGCATTTT. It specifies CATSEWDSRQPQHF.

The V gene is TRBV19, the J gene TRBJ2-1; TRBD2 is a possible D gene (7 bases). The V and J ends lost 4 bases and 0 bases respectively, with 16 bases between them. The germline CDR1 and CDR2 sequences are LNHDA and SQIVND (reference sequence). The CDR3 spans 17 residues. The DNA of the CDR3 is TGTGCCAGTAGTACAGGGGTGGGGAGGGGCTCCTACAATGAGCAGTTCTTC. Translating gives CASSTGVGRGSYNEQFF.

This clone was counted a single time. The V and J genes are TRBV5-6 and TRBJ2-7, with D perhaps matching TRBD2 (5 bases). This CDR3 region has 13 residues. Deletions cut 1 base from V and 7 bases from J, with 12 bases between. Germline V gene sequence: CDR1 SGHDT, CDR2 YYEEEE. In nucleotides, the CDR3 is TGTGCCAGCAGCTTGCGGGGAGCGGATGAGCAGTACTTC. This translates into CASSLRGADEQYF.

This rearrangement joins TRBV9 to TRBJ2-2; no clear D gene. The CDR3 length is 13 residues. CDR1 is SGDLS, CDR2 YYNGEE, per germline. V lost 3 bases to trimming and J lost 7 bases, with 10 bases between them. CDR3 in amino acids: CASSGNVLGELFF. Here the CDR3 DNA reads TGTGCCAGCAGCGGCAACGTACTCGGGGAGCTGTTTTTT.

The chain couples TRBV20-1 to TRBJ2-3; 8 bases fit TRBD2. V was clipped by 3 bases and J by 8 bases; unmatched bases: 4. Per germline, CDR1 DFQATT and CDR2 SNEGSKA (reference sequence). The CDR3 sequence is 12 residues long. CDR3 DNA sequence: TGCAGTGCTAGTATCCGGGAGGGTACGCAGTATTTT. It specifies CSASIREGTQYF.